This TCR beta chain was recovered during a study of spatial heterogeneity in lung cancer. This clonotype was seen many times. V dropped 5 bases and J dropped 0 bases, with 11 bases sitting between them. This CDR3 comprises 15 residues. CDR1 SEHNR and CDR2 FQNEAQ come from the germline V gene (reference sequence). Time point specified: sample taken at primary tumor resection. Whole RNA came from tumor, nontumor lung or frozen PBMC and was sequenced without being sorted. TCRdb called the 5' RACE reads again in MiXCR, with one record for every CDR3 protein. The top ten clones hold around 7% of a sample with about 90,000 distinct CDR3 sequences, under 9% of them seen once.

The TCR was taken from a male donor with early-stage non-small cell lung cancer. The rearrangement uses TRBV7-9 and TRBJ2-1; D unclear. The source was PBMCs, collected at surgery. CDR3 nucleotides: TGTGCCAGCAGCGTAGGACGCAGCTCCTACAATGAGCAGTTCTTC. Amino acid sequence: CASSVGRSSYNEQFF. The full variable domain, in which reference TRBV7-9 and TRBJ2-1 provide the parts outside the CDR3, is DTGVSQNPRHKITKRGQNVTFRCDPISEHNRLYWYRQTLGQGPEFLTYFQNEAQLEKSRLLSDRFSAERPKGSFSTLEIQRTEQGDSAMYLCASSVGRSSYNEQFFGPGTRLTVL.